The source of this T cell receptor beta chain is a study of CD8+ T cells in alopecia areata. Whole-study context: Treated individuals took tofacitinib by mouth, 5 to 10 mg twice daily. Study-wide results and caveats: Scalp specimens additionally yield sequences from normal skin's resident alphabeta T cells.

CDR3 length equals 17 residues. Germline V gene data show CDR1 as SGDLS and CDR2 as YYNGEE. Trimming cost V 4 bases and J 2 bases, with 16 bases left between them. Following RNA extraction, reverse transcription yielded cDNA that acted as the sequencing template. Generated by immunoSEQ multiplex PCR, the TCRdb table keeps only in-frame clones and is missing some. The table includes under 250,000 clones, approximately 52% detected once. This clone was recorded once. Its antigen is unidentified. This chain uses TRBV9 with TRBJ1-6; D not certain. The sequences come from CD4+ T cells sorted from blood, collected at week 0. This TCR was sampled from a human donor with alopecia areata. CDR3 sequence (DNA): TGTGCCAGCAGCCCCTCGACTGCCCCAACCTATAATTCACCCCTCCACTTT. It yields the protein CASSPSTAPTYNSPLHF.